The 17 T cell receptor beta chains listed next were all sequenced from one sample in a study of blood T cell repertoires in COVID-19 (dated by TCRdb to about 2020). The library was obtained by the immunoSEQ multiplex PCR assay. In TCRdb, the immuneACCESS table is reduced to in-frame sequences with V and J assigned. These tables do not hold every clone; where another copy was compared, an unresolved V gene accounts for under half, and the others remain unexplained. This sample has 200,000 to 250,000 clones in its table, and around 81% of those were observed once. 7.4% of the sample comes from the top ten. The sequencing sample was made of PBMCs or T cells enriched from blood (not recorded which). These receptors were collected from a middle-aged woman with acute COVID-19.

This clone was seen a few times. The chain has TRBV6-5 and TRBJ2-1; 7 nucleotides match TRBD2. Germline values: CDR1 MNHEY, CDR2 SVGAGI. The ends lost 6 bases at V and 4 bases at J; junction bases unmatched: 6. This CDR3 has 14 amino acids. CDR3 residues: CASRLAGDYNEQFF. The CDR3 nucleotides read TGTGCCAGCAGATTAGCGGGTGATTACAATGAGCAGTTCTTC.

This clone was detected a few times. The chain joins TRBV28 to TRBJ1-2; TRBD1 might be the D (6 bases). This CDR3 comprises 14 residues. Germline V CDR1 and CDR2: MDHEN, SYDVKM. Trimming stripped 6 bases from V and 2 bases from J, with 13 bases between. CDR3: CASRTTDRNYGYTF. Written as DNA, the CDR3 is TGTGCCAGCAGAACAACGGACAGAAACTATGGCTACACCTTC.

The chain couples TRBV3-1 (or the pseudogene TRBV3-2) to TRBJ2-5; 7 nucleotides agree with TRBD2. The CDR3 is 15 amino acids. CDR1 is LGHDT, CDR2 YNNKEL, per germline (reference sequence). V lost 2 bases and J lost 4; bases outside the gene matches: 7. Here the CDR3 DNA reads TGTGCCAGCAGCCAATCCCCGGGGGAGGGAGAGACCCAGTACTTC. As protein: CASSQSPGEGETQYF.

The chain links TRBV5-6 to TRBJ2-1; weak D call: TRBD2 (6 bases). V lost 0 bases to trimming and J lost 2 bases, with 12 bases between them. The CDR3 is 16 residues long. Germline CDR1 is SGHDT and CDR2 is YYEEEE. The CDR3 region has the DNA TGTGCCAGCAGCTTGGTCGTGGGAGGTCCCTACAATGAGCAGTTCTTC. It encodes CASSLVVGGPYNEQFF. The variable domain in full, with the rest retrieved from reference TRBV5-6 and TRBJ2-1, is DAGVTQSPTHLIKTRGQQVTLRCSPKSGHDTVSWYQQALGQGPQFIFQYYEEEERQRGNFPDRFSGHQFPNYSSELNVNALLLGDSALYLCASSLVVGGPYNEQFFGPGTRLTVL.

CDR3 sequence: CASSKRGLLKNIQYF. Here the CDR3 DNA reads TGTGCCAGCAGTAAACGAGGACTCCTAAAAAACATTCAGTACTTC. The chain uses TRBV6-6 and TRBJ2-4; tentatively, D is TRBD2 (5 bases). CDR3 length: 15 amino acids. Germline values: CDR1 MNHNY, CDR2 SVGAGI (reference sequence). Trimming left V 5 bases short and J 4 bases short, with 15 bases between.

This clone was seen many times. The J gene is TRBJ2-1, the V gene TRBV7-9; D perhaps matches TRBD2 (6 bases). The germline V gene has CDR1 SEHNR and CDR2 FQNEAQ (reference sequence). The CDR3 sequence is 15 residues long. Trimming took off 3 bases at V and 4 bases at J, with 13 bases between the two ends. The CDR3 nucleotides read TGTGCCAGCAGCTTGCCCGGAGGGTCATACAATGAGCAGTTCTTC. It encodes CASSLPGGSYNEQFF.

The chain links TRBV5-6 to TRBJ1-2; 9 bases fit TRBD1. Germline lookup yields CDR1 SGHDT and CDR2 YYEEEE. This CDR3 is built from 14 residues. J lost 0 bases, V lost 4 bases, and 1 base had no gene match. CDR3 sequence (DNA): TGTGCCAGCAGCGGGACAGGGACTAACTATGGCTACACCTTC. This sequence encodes CASSGTGTNYGYTF.

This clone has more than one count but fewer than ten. DNA of the CDR3: TGTGCCAGCAACGCGGGTAGCGGGAGAAGTGTAGGCAATGAGCAGTTCTTC. This sequence encodes CASNAGSGRSVGNEQFF. The chain uses TRBV3-1 (or the pseudogene TRBV3-2) and TRBJ2-1; 9 bases align to TRBD2. The CDR3 consists of 17 residues. Germline CDR1 is LGHDT and CDR2 is YNNKEL (reference sequence). J lost 6 bases, V lost 7 bases, and 16 bases had no gene match.

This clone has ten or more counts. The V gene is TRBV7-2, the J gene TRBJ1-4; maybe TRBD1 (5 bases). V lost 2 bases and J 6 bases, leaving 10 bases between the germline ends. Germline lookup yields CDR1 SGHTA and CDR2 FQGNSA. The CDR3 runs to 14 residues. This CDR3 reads CASSLPGWYEKLFF. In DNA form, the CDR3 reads TGTGCCAGCAGCTTACCAGGGTGGTATGAAAAACTGTTTTTT.

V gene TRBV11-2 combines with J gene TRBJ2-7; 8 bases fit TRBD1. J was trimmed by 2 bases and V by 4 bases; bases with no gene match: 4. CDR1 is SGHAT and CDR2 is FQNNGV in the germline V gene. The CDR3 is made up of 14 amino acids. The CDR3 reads CASSSRQGTYEQYF. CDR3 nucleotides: TGTGCCAGCAGCTCCCGACAGGGGACCTACGAGCAGTACTTC.

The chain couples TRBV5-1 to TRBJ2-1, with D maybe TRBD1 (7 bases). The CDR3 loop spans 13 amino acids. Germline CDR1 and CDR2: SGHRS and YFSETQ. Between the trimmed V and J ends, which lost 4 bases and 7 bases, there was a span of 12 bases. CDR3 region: CASSEGAGNEQFF. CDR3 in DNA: TGCGCCAGCAGCGAGGGGGCGGGGAATGAGCAGTTCTTC.

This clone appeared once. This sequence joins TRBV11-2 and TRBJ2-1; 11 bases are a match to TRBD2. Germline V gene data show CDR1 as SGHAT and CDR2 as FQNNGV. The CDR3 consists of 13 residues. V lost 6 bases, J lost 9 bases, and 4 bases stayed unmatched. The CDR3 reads CASSPLAGVEQFF. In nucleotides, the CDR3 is TGTGCCAGCAGTCCACTAGCGGGAGTTGAGCAGTTCTTC.

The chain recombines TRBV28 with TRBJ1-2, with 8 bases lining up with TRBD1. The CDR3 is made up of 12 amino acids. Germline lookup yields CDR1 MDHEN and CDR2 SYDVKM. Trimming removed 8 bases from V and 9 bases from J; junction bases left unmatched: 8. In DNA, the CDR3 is TGTGCCAGCCAGACAGGGGTCGATAGCTACACCTTC. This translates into CASQTGVDSYTF.

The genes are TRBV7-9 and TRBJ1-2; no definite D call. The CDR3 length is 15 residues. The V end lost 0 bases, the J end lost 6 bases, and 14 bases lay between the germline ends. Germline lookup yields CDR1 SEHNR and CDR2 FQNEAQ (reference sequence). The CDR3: CASSLAGQRDDGYTF. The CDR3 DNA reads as TGTGCCAGCAGCTTAGCAGGTCAACGGGATGATGGCTACACCTTC.

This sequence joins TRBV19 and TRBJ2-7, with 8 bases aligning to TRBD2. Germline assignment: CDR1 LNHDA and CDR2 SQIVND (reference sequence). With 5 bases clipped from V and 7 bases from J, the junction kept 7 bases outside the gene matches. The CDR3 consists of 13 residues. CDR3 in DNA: TGTGCCAGTAGTGAACGGGGGGGATGGGAGCAGTACTTC. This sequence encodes CASSERGGWEQYF.

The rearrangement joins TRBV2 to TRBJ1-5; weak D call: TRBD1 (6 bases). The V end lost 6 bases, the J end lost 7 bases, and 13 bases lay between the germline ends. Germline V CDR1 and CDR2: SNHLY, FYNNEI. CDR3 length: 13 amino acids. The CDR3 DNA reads TGTGCCAGCAGCGGGACACGGAAACAGCCCCAGCATTTT. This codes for CASSGTRKQPQHF. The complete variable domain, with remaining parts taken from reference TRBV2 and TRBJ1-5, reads EPEVTQTPSHQVTQMGQEVILRCVPISNHLYFYWYRQILGQKVEFLVSFYNNEISEKSEIFDDQFSVERPDGSNFTLKIRSTKLEDSAMYFCASSGTRKQPQHFGDGTRLSIL.

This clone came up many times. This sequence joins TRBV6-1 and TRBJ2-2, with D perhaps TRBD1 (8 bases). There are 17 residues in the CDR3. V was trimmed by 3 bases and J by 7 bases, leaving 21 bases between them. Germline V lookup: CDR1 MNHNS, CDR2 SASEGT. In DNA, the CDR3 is TGTGCCAGCAGTGATCACGGAAGACAGGGGAGGGGCGGGGAGCTGTTTTTT. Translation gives CASSDHGRQGRGGELFF.